This T cell receptor beta chain was found in a study of T cell responses to AZD1222 COVID-19 vaccine (dated by TCRdb to the early 2020s). In the study overall: Because spike-specific TCR depth and breadth did not differ between the two schedules, AZD1222 recipients who got a second dose at roughly 4 weeks were pooled with those who got a second dose at roughly 12 weeks. Trial participants were enrolled by age into subgroups of 18-55, 56-69 and 70-plus years, and about 150, 27 and 61 TCR-sequenced participants, respectively, were included in these subgroups. TCR sequencing covered 233 trial participants: 207 given two doses of AZD1222 and around 25 given two doses of MenACWY control vaccine. Here is what the overall study found, with its caveats: In the small 56-69-year group, the increase in depth fell short of significance, most likely because of low power. Vaccine-associated CD4 TCRs spanned the whole spike protein, with dominant responses in regions 160-218 and 743-854. No day 14 peak-response samples were available, so repertoires were characterized only after the peak T cell response. Nearly half of unique spike-specific TCRs reportedly recognized epitopes outside regions mutated in the B.1.351 and B.1.1.7 variants. Conclusions about previously exposed vaccinees are limited because only a handful of AZD1222 recipients were SARS-CoV-2 seropositive at baseline. Participants were mostly white British, with more females than males. The authors suggested clonal diversity may have been underestimated. After two AZD1222 doses, spike-specific TCR breadth and depth were significantly higher than at day 0 and than in MenACWY recipients.

The time point label for this specimen denotes: baseline before first vaccination. Vaccinee samples were obtained from the UK trials COV001 and COV002, which included a single-blind randomized controlled phase 2/3 trial of AZD1222 (ChAdOx1 nCoV-19) in healthy adults. Trial participant PBMC samples were collected at day 0 and day 28 after the second dose for TCRbeta chain sequencing. The CDR3 regions of human TCRbeta chains were analyzed by immunosequencing. As for the original processing: Repertoire TCRs were checked for matches against a reference library of SARS-CoV-2-specific TCRs that had been generated using the MIRA antigen-specificity platform. Breadth was defined as the fraction of unique TCRs that were SARS-CoV-2-associated. Depth was defined as the fraction of total T cells that were SARS-CoV-2-associated. Using the MIRA data, every spike-specific TCR was mapped to the spike region that the TCR reacted to and assigned to either a CD4 or a CD8 class. Log10-transformed breadth and depth values were compared by one-way ANOVA with Sidak's multiple comparisons tests. In its TCRdb copy, this immuneACCESS table keeps in-frame sequences only and misses some clones. Where compared with another copy, unresolved V genes explain less than half of these, and the others have no known cause. For V, J and clone size, that table is used; D and trimming come from the DNA. The sample table shows about 120,000 clones, and about nine tenths are seen once. The leading ten clones occupy 6.9% of the sample.

Notes on this clone: Its antigen is not yet known. The input lacks base qualities; no much larger clone sits a single base away.

Specimen: peripheral blood, collected on day 0 of AZD1222 vaccination. The origin of this receptor is an adult in good health.

The CDR3 reads as follows: CASSQLGTGGPPQHF. The nucleotide sequence is given as TGTGCCAGCAGCCAACTTGGGACAGGGGGACCGCCCCAGCATTTT. Recombination connected TRBV3-1 (or the pseudogene TRBV3-2) to TRBJ1-5; 11 middle bases align to TRBD1. The CDR3 sequence holds 15 residues, the cysteine and phenylalanine included. Only CDR3 DNA is held: 45 bases, read in frame from base 1. V loses 2 bases at its end and J loses 9 bases; junction bases beyond the gene matches: 6. CDR1 is given as LGHDT and CDR2 as YNNKEL, both from the germline V gene (reference sequence).